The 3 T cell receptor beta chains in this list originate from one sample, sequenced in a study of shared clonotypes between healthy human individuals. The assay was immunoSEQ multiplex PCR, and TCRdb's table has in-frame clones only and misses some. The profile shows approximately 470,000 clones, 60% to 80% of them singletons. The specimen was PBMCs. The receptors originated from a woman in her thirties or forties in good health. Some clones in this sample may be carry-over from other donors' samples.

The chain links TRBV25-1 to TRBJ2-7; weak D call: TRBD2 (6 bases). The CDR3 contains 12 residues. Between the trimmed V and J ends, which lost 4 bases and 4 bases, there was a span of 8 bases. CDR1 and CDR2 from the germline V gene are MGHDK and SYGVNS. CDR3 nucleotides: TGTGCCAGCAGTGTGGCGGGATACGAGCAGTACTTC. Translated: CASSVAGYEQYF.

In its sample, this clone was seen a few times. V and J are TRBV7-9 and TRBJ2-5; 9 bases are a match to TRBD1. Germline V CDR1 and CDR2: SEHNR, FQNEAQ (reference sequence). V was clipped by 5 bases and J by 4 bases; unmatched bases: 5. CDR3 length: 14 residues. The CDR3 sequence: CASSKTGGLETQYF. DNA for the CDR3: TGTGCCAGCAGCAAGACAGGGGGATTAGAGACCCAGTACTTC.

The CDR3 reads CASSQGASGDLNEQFF. Here the CDR3 DNA reads TGTGCCAGCAGCCAAGGGGCTAGCGGGGACCTCAATGAGCAGTTCTTC. The gene calls are TRBV4-2 and TRBJ2-1, with 9 bases that match TRBD2. The junction had 7 bases not matched to a gene; V was cut back by 1 base and J by 6 bases. This CDR3 region has 16 residues. Germline CDR1 and CDR2: LGHNA and YNFKEQ.